These 16 T cell receptor beta chains came from one sample sequenced in a study of shared clonotypes between healthy human individuals. TCRdb keeps only in-frame clones here, not all; method: immunoSEQ multiplex PCR. The table shows 660,000 or so clones, with approximately 96% occurring only once. Naive CD8 cells comprised CD45RO-negative, CCR7-positively selected cells, excluding terminally differentiated effector memory CD45RA+ cells. The sequenced material came from naive CD8+ T cells sorted from blood. These receptors originate from a woman younger than 45 in good health.

The DNA of the CDR3 is TGTGCCAGCAGTCAGGACAGGGGGCAGAGCAATCAGCCCCAGCATTTT. Translation: CASSQDRGQSNQPQHF. V usage is TRBV28 and J usage is TRBJ1-5, with 11 bases aligning to TRBD1. The germline V gene has CDR1 MDHEN and CDR2 SYDVKM. The V and J ends lost 5 bases and 1 base, in that order; junction bases with no gene match: 4. The CDR3 has 16 amino acids.

The J gene is TRBJ2-5, the V gene TRBV25-1; D perhaps matches TRBD2 (5 bases). V lost 4 bases and J 3 bases, leaving 6 bases between the germline ends. Germline assignment: CDR1 MGHDK and CDR2 SYGVNS. The CDR3 extends over 12 amino acids. The CDR3 DNA follows: TGTGCCAGCAGTGGGACTGAAGAGACCCAGTACTTC. Protein: CASSGTEETQYF.

The V gene is TRBV12-5, the J gene TRBJ1-1, with D possibly TRBD1 on 6 matching bases. The V end lost 6 bases, the J end lost 0 bases, and 8 bases lay between the germline ends. CDR1 and CDR2 (germline): LGHNT, FRNRAP. This CDR3 contains 13 residues. CDR3 nucleotides: TGTGCTAGTGGGGACAGTTTGAACACTGAAGCTTTCTTT. Translation gives CASGDSLNTEAFF.

V and J are TRBV21-1 and TRBJ2-7; the table assigns TRBD1, which was not confirmed against the DNA. TRBV21-1 is listed as a pseudogene. The CDR3 contains 17 residues. The CDR3 protein is CASSKVGRRTEPYEQYF. CDR3 nucleotides: TGTGCCAGCAGCAAAGTTGGACGACGGACAGAGCCCTACGAGCAGTACTTC.

The rearrangement links TRBV28 to TRBJ2-1; TRBD1 or TRBD2 may be the D gene (7 bases each). The ends were cut back, 7 bases at V and 8 bases at J, with 12 bases in the middle. The CDR3 contains 12 residues. Germline CDR1 and CDR2: MDHEN and SYDVKM. CDR3 sequence reads: CASKGGGDEQFF. For the CDR3, the DNA is TGTGCCAGCAAGGGAGGGGGCGATGAGCAGTTCTTC. The entire variable domain, with the rest obtained from reference TRBV28 and TRBJ2-1, is as follows: DVKVTQSSRYLVKRTGEKVFLECVQDMDHENMFWYRQDPGLGLRLIYFSYDVKMKEKGDIPEGYSVSREKKERFSLILESASTNQTSMYLCASKGGGDEQFFGPGTRLTVL.

The chain has TRBV5-6 and TRBJ1-1, with D uncertain. From germline, CDR1 is SGHDT and CDR2 YYEEEE. The CDR3 is 13 amino acids. V was pared by 4 bases and J by 6 bases, with 13 bases between. This chain's CDR3 is CASSPGNEAEAFF. The CDR3 region has the DNA TGTGCCAGCAGCCCCGGCAATGAGGCTGAAGCTTTCTTT.

This clone has just one count. The chain employs TRBV27 and TRBJ2-5; TRBD1 matches 8 bases. The germline gives CDR1 MNHEY, CDR2 SMNVEV (reference sequence). The J segment lost 5 bases and the V segment lost 4 bases, leaving 9 bases of the junction unmatched. The CDR3 loop spans 15 amino acids. The CDR3 region has the DNA TGTGCCAGCAGTTCGTGGGGGACAGGAGGTGAGACCCAGTACTTC. Residues: CASSSWGTGGETQYF.

This sequence joins TRBV6-5 and TRBJ2-7, with D tentatively TRBD2 (6 bases). Trimming shortened V by 6 bases and J by 1 base, and 10 bases separated the two germline ends. The CDR3 is 13 residues long. Germline CDR1 MNHEY, CDR2 SVGAGI. As DNA, the CDR3 is TGTGCCAGCAGGCCCGGGGGTTCCTACGAGCAGTACTTC. Protein: CASRPGGSYEQYF.

The chain has TRBV19 and TRBJ1-1, with D perhaps matching TRBD1 (5 bases). Germline values: CDR1 LNHDA, CDR2 SQIVND (reference sequence). The CDR3 extends over 12 amino acids. V shed 3 bases and J shed 3 bases, with 5 bases lying between them. CDR3 protein: CASSMGDTEAFF. The CDR3 DNA reads as TGTGCCAGTAGTATGGGGGACACTGAAGCTTTCTTT. Full variable domain (rest looked up from reference TRBV19 and TRBJ1-1): DGGITQSPKYLFRKEGQNVTLSCEQNLNHDAMYWYRQDPGQGLRLIYYSQIVNDFQKGDIAEGYSVSREKKESFPLTVTSAQKNPTAFYLCASSMGDTEAFFGQGTRLTVV.

The CDR3 coding sequence is TGTGCCAGCAGCCCAGCAGCAAACCCGGACTACGAGCAGTACTTC. Translation: CASSPAANPDYEQYF. The chain links TRBV7-9 to TRBJ2-7; D is uncertain. This CDR3 spans 15 amino acids. Deletions cut 5 bases from V and 3 bases from J, with 17 bases between. Germline lookup yields CDR1 SEHNR and CDR2 FQNEAQ (reference sequence).

This chain connects TRBV19 to TRBJ2-1; a possible D gene is TRBD2 (6 bases). V shed 5 bases and J shed 3 bases, with 11 bases lying between them. Germline V gives CDR1 LNHDA, CDR2 SQIVND (reference sequence). The CDR3 has 14 residues. DNA for the CDR3: TGTGCCAGTAGTCTTCCCGGGAGCTACAATGAGCAGTTCTTC. Translating gives CASSLPGSYNEQFF. The full variable domain, its missing parts supplied by reference TRBV19 and TRBJ2-1, is DGGITQSPKYLFRKEGQNVTLSCEQNLNHDAMYWYRQDPGQGLRLIYYSQIVNDFQKGDIAEGYSVSREKKESFPLTVTSAQKNPTAFYLCASSLPGSYNEQFFGPGTRLTVL.

The V call is TRBV7-9, the J call TRBJ2-3; possibly TRBD1 or TRBD2 for D (5 bases each). Trimming pared 1 base from V and 6 bases from J, leaving 11 bases between. CDR1 SEHNR and CDR2 FQNEAQ come from the germline V gene (reference sequence). CDR3 length: 14 residues. CDR3 region: CASSLGGTTDTQYF. Here the CDR3 DNA reads TGTGCCAGCAGCTTAGGGGGGACCACGGATACGCAGTATTTT.

This chain joins TRBV14 and TRBJ1-1; TRBD1 is a possible D gene (6 bases). This CDR3 contains 13 residues. Trimming pared 4 bases from V and 5 bases from J, leaving 11 bases between. CDR1 and CDR2 from the germline V gene are SGHDN and FVKESK. CDR3 sequence reads: CASSLGGGTEAFF. DNA of the CDR3: TGTGCCAGCAGCCTCGGGGGCGGGACTGAAGCTTTCTTT.

This chain joins TRBV29-1 and TRBJ1-4, with D possibly being TRBD1 (5 bases). Trimming removed 4 bases from V and 7 bases from J, with 13 bases in between. This CDR3 is built from 13 residues. Germline CDR1 is SQVTM and CDR2 is ANQGSEA. CDR3 amino acids: CSVVGDSFEKLFF. DNA of the CDR3: TGCAGCGTTGTGGGGGACTCTTTTGAAAAACTGTTTTTT.

For this clone: Other DNA sequences of this sample code for an identical CDR3. This chain links TRBV27 with TRBJ2-1, with D tentatively TRBD1 or TRBD2 (5 bases each). This CDR3 is built from 14 residues. V was trimmed by 5 bases and J by 0 bases, leaving 8 bases between them. CDR1 and CDR2 (germline): MNHEY, SMNVEV (reference sequence). This chain's CDR3 is CASSLGVSYNEQFF. In DNA, the CDR3 is TGTGCCAGCAGTCTGGGGGTCTCCTACAATGAGCAGTTCTTC.

In nucleotides, the CDR3 is TGTGCCTGGGGGACTAGCGAACTTGGGAATGAGCAGTTCTTC. Protein sequence: CAWGTSELGNEQFF. The chain couples TRBV30 to TRBJ2-1, with 10 bases lining up with TRBD2. CDR3 length: 14 residues. The V and J ends lost 5 bases and 7 bases, in that order; junction bases with no gene match: 8. Germline V gene data show CDR1 as GTSNPN and CDR2 as SVGIG (reference sequence).